One sample yielded the 9 T cell receptor beta chains listed below, sequenced in a study of blood T cell repertoires in COVID-19. Profiled with immunoSEQ multiplex PCR; TCRdb holds only in-frame clones, not every one. The table lists about 670,000 clones, around 90% of them singletons. Sequences were obtained from peripheral blood. Receptors originate from a young woman with acute or convalescent COVID-19.

V is TRBV6-4 and J is TRBJ1-5, with D possibly matching TRBD1 (6 bases). The CDR3 consists of 12 residues. CDR1 MRHNA and CDR2 SNTAGT come from the germline V gene. Trimming left V 11 bases short and J 7 bases short, with 15 bases between. In DNA, the CDR3 is TGTGCCGGCAACAGGGTAGGACAGCCCCAGCATTTT. Amino acids: CAGNRVGQPQHF.

The V and J genes are TRBV6-5 and TRBJ1-1, with D uncertain. Germline lookup yields CDR1 MNHEY and CDR2 SVGAGI. V lost 6 bases, J lost 3 bases, and 14 bases lay in between. The CDR3 length is 14 residues. In DNA, the CDR3 is TGTGCCAGCAGCGCGCCGGGGTTACACACTGAAGCTTTCTTT. It specifies CASSAPGLHTEAFF.

The chain is built from TRBV5-4 and TRBJ2-5; 11 bases are shared with TRBD1. V shed 3 bases and J 1 base; nucleotides not matched to a gene: 11. This CDR3 is 18 amino acids long. Germline V gives CDR1 SGHNT, CDR2 YYREEE (reference sequence). This chain's CDR3 is CASSSSWDRGVIQETQYF. In DNA, the CDR3 is TGTGCCAGCAGCTCCTCTTGGGACAGGGGGGTTATCCAAGAGACCCAGTACTTC.

The chain combines TRBV12-5 with TRBJ1-2; 8 positions match TRBD1. CDR3 length equals 15 residues. Unmatched junction bases numbered 7, after V lost 4 bases and J lost 3 bases. CDR1 and CDR2 from the germline V gene are LGHNT and FRNRAP. CDR3 sequence reads: CASGSPGQDHYGYTF. As DNA, the CDR3 is TGTGCTAGTGGTTCCCCGGGACAGGACCACTATGGCTACACCTTC.

This chain joins TRBV6-5 and TRBJ1-2; D unresolved. CDR3 length equals 15 residues. With 2 bases removed from V and 2 bases from J, the gap between germline ends came to 12 bases. The germline V gene has CDR1 MNHEY and CDR2 SVGAGI. CDR3 nucleotide sequence: TGTGCCAGCAGTTACGGAAAGGAGTTCAACTATGGCTACACCTTC. Its protein product is CASSYGKEFNYGYTF.

V gene TRBV19 combines with J gene TRBJ1-1; tentative D call: TRBD1 (5 bases). Per germline, CDR1 LNHDA and CDR2 SQIVND (reference sequence). V lost 0 bases, J lost 1 base, and 18 bases lay in between. CDR3 length: 18 residues. The CDR3 DNA reads TGTGCCAGTAGTATAGATCCAGGGTCCCCGGCGTGGAACACTGAAGCTTTCTTT. Protein: CASSIDPGSPAWNTEAFF.

This sequence joins TRBV12-5 and TRBJ1-2, with 9 positions matching TRBD1. This CDR3 has 18 amino acids. From germline, CDR1 is LGHNT and CDR2 FRNRAP. After removal of 1 base from V and 4 bases from J, the junction contained 13 bases not matched to a gene. The CDR3 loop is CASGLATGGLVRGYGYTF. The CDR3 DNA is TGTGCTAGTGGTTTGGCAACAGGGGGCCTTGTGCGGGGCTATGGCTACACCTTC.

The chain has TRBV18 and TRBJ1-2; D unresolved. The germline V and J ends were trimmed by 4 bases and 1 base, with 7 bases remaining between them. Germline V lookup: CDR1 KGHSH, CDR2 LQKENI. The CDR3 has 13 residues. In DNA form, the CDR3 reads TGTGCCAGCTCACGGAGCCTTAACTATGGCTACACCTTC. Translation: CASSRSLNYGYTF.

This rearrangement joins TRBV6-5 to TRBJ1-2; TRBD1 matches at 7 bases. In germline, CDR1 is MNHEY, CDR2 SVGAGI. V dropped 10 bases and J dropped 6; count of bases not matched to a gene: 11. The CDR3 length is 13 residues. The CDR3 is CATGRTGGHGYTF. The CDR3 nucleotides are TGTGCCACCGGTAGGACAGGTGGGCATGGCTACACCTTC.